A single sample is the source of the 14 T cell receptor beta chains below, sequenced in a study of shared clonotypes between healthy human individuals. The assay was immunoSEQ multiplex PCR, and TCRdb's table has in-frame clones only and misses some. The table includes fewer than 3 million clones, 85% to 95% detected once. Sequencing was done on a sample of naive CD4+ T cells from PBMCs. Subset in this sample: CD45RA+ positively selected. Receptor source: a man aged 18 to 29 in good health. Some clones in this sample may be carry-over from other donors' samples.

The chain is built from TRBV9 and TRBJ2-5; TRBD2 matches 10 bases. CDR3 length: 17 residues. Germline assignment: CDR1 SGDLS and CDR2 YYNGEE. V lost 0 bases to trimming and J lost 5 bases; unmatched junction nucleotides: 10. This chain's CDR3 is CASSVDGVAGGWETQYF. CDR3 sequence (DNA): TGTGCCAGCAGCGTAGATGGGGTAGCGGGAGGATGGGAGACCCAGTACTTC.

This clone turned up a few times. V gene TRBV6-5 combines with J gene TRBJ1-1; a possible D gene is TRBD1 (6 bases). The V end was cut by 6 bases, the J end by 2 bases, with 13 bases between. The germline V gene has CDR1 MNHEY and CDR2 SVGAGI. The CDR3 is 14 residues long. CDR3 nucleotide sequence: TGTGCCAGCAGCTGGGGGGGCAGCAACACTGAAGCTTTCTTT. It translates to CASSWGGSNTEAFF.

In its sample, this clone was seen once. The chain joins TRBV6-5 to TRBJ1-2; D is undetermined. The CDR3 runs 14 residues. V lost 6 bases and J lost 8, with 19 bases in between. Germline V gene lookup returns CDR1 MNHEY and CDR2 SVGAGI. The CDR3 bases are TGTGCCAGCAGCCCCCTTCGGACGGCCGGAGGCTACACCTTC. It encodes CASSPLRTAGGYTF.

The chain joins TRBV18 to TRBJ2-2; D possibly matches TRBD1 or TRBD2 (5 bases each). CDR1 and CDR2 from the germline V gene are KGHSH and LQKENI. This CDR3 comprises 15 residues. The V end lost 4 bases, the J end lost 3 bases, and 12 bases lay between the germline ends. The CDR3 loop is CASSLSWGYTGELFF. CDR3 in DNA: TGTGCCAGCTCACTGAGTTGGGGGTACACCGGGGAGCTGTTTTTT.

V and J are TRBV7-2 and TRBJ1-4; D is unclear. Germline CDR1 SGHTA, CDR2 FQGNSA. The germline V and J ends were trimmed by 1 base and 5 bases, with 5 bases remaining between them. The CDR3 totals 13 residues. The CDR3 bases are TGTGCCAGCAGCTTAGTGATGAATGAAAAACTGTTTTTT. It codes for CASSLVMNEKLFF.

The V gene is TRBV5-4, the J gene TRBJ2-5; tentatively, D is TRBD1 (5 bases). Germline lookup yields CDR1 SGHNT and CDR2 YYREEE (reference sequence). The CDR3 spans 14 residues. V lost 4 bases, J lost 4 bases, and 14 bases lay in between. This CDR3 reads CASSDDSPLETQYF. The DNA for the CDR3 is TGTGCCAGCAGCGATGACAGCCCCTTAGAGACCCAGTACTTC.

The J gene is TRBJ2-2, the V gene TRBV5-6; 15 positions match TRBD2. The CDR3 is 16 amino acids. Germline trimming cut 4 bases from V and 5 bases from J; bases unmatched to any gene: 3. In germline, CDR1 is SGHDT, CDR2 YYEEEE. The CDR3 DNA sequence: TGTGCCAGCAGCCATGGACTAGCGGGAGGGACCGGGGAGCTGTTTTTT. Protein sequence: CASSHGLAGGTGELFF.

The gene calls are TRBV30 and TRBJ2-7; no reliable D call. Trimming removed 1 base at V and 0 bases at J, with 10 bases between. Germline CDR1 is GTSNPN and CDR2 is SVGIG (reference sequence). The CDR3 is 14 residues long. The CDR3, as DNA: TGTGCCTGGAGTGAGGGTATGAGCTCCTACGAGCAGTACTTC. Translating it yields CAWSEGMSSYEQYF.

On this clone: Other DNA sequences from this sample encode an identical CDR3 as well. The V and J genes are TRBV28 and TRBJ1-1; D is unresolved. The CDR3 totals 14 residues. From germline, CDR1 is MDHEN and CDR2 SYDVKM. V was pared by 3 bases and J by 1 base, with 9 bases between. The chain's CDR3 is CASSLGQRNTEAFF. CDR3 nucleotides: TGTGCCAGCAGTTTGGGCCAGAGGAACACTGAAGCTTTCTTT.

CDR3 amino acids: CASSTYRVRDGYTF. The CDR3 region has the DNA TGTGCCAGCAGTACCTACAGGGTCCGGGATGGCTACACCTTC. This rearrangement joins TRBV2 to TRBJ1-2, with D possibly matching TRBD1 (6 bases). Looked up from germline, CDR1 is SNHLY and CDR2 is FYNNEI. Trimming removed 5 bases at V and 6 bases at J, with 16 bases between. The CDR3 has 14 amino acids.

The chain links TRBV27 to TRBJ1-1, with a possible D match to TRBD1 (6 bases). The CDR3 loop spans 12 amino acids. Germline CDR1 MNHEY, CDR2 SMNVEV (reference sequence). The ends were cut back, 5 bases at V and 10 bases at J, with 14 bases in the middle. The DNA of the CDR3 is TGTGCCAGCAGTCCCGGGAGGGGGGGAGCTTTCTTT. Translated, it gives CASSPGRGGAFF.

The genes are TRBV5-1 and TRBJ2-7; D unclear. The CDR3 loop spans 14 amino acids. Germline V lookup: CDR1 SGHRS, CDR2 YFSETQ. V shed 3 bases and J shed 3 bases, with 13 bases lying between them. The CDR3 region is CASSSLTWGYEQYF. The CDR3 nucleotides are TGCGCCAGCAGCTCCCTTACCTGGGGCTACGAGCAGTACTTC.

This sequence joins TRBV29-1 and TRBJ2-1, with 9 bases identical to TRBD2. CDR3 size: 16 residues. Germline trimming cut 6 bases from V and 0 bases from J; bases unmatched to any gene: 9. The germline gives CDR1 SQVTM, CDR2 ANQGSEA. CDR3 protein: CSVPTASGTSYNEQFF. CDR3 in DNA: TGCAGCGTCCCCACGGCTAGCGGGACCTCCTACAATGAGCAGTTCTTC.

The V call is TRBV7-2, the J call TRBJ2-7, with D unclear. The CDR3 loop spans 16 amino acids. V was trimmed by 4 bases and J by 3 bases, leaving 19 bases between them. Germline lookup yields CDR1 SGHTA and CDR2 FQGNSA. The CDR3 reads CASSSRWVANSYEQYF. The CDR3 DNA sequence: TGTGCCAGCAGCTCCCGTTGGGTGGCGAACAGCTACGAGCAGTACTTC.